The rows below give T cell receptor beta chains drawn from one sample of a study of CD8+ T cells in alopecia areata. Using immunoSEQ multiplex PCR, the repertoire was profiled, and TCRdb retains in-frame clones only, with some absent. The sample holds 180,000 or so clones, about 62% seen once. The source was CD4+ T cells sorted from blood, collected at week 24, from a patient treated with tofacitinib. The receptors originated from a human donor with alopecia areata. Both conserved end residues are part of each CDR3. The D gene is left open where the match is weak. The size entry is marked missing in some rows and otherwise reads once, few, many or a size class.

>TRBD2|NA|TRBJ2-5|TRBV5-4
CASRGGTSDLMETQYF
TGTGCCAGCAGGGGTGGGACTAGCGATCTAATGGAGACCCAGTACTTC
>TRBD1|NA|TRBJ2-3|TRBV5-1
CASSQTGTGTDTQYF
TGCGCCAGCAGTCAGACTGGGACAGGCACAGATACGCAGTATTTT
>TRBD1|NA|TRBJ2-5|TRBV9
CASSPGTEETQYF
TGTGCCAGCAGCCCCGGGACAGAGGAGACCCAGTACTTC
>TRBD2|few|TRBJ2-1|TRBV5-1
CASSQTSGHGNEQFF
TGCGCCAGCAGCCAGACTAGCGGTCACGGCAATGAGCAGTTCTTC
>NA|NA|TRBJ2-2|TRBV5-1
CASSGDGNTGELFF
TGCGCCAGCAGCGGGGACGGGAACACCGGGGAGCTGTTTTTT
>NA|few|TRBJ2-1|TRBV5-6
CASSLGRGGEQFF
TGTGCCAGCAGCCTAGGAAGGGGTGGTGAGCAGTTCTTC
>NA|NA|TRBJ2-2|TRBV11-1
CASSLAGELFF
TGTGCCAGCAGCTTAGCCGGGGAGCTGTTTTTT
>TRBD1|NA|TRBJ2-7|TRBV30
CAWSPGQGVEQYF
TGTGCCTGGTCACCGGGACAGGGAGTCGAGCAGTACTTC
>NA|NA|TRBJ1-1|TRBV5-4
CASSLGQVSNTEAFF
TGTGCCAGCAGCTTGGGACAGGTTTCGAACACTGAAGCTTTCTTT
>NA|NA|TRBJ1-2|TRBV29-1
CSVESLWQANYGYTF
TGCAGCGTTGAATCGTTGTGGCAGGCCAACTATGGCTACACCTTC
>TRBD1|NA|TRBJ1-2|TRBV9
CASSVVGQGYGYTF
TGTGCCAGCAGCGTAGTAGGACAGGGGTATGGCTACACCTTC
>NA|few|TRBJ1-2|TRBV29-1
CSVARVIGGYTF
TGCAGCGTTGCGAGGGTTATAGGTGGCTACACCTTC
>NA|few|TRBJ1-6|TRBV7-2
CASSTVGTLHF
TGTGCCAGCAGCACAGTAGGAACCCTCCACTTT
>NA|NA|TRBJ2-3|TRBV30
CAWSVGGADTQYF
TGTGCCTGGAGTGTAGGTGGAGCAGATACGCAGTATTTT
>TRBD2|NA|TRBJ2-7|TRBV6-6
CASSYKRGGEQYF
TGTGCCAGCAGTTACAAGCGGGGTGGGGAGCAGTACTTC
>NA|once|TRBJ1-1|TRBV29-1
CSVDVSGASGFF
TGCAGCGTTGACGTTTCAGGGGCCTCAGGATTCTTT
>NA|once|TRBJ1-2|TRBV12-5
CASGTRTSDNYGYTF
TGTGCTAGTGGAACAAGGACATCCGACAACTATGGCTACACCTTC
>NA|once|TRBJ1-5|TRBV7-2
CASSPDGSNQPQHF
TGTGCCAGCAGCCCAGACGGTAGCAATCAGCCCCAGCATTTT
>NA|NA|TRBJ2-5|TRBV7-6
CASSLGGGEPTQYF
TGTGCCAGCAGCTTAGGCGGCGGGGAGCCGACCCAGTACTTC
>NA|NA|TRBJ2-7|TRBV5-4
CASSREAGTSYEQYF
TGTGCCAGCAGCAGGGAGGCGGGAACGTCCTACGAGCAGTACTTC
>TRBD1|many|TRBJ1-5|TRBV19
CASSIGEEGAWAQHF
TGTGCCAGTAGTATCGGCGAGGAGGGGGCATGGGCCCAGCATTTT
>NA|NA|TRBJ2-5|TRBV4-1
CASSQVGRETQYF
TGCGCCAGCAGCCAAGTGGGGAGGGAGACCCAGTACTTC
>TRBD1|NA|TRBJ2-2|TRBV30
CAGTEGANTGELFF
TGTGCCGGGACAGAGGGCGCGAACACCGGGGAGCTGTTTTTT
>TRBD2|once|TRBJ2-5|TRBV11-2
CASSLGSSGRDETQYF
TGTGCCAGCAGCCTGGGCAGTAGCGGGAGAGACGAGACCCAGTACTTC
>NA|NA|TRBJ1-2|TRBV4-1
CASSQDGSSYGYTF
TGCGCCAGCAGCCAAGACGGGAGTTCCTATGGCTACACCTTC
>TRBD1|few|TRBJ2-5|TRBV29-1
CSVETGLETQYF
TGCAGCGTTGAGACAGGGTTGGAGACCCAGTACTTC
>NA|NA|TRBJ2-7|TRBV7-2
CASSPDRNFYEQYF
TGTGCCAGCAGCCCAGACAGGAACTTCTACGAGCAGTACTTC
>NA|NA|TRBJ1-3|TRBV29-1
CSVESPLSGNTIYF
TGCAGCGTTGAATCGCCCCTCTCTGGAAACACCATATATTTT
>NA|NA|TRBJ2-5|TRBV7-6
CASSLSGAGLRETQYF
TGTGCCAGCAGCTTATCTGGGGCGGGGTTGAGGGAGACCCAGTACTTC
>NA|NA|TRBJ1-2|TRBV30
CAWSVKSESGYTF
TGTGCCTGGAGTGTAAAGTCGGAGAGTGGCTACACCTTC
>NA|few|TRBJ1-4|TRBV7-9
CASSYTPAEANEKLFF
TGTGCCAGCAGCTACACACCGGCAGAGGCTAATGAAAAACTGTTTTTT
>NA|few|TRBJ2-5|TRBV5-1
CASSLSPGQETQYF
TGCGCCAGCAGCCTCAGTCCGGGCCAGGAGACCCAGTACTTC
>NA|NA|TRBJ2-5|TRBV15
CATSRQETQYF
TGTGCCACCAGCAGACAAGAGACCCAGTACTTC
>TRBD1|once|TRBJ1-2|TRBV18
CASSLLGTGNGYTF
TGTGCCAGCTCACTTCTCGGGACAGGGAATGGCTACACCTTC
>TRBD2|NA|TRBJ2-1|TRBV9
CASSVTAGGSNEQFF
TGTGCCAGCAGCGTTACCGCGGGAGGTTCCAATGAGCAGTTCTTC
>NA|few|TRBJ1-6|TRBV5-4
CASSLGLGGRDSPLHF
TGTGCCAGCAGCTTGGGATTGGGGGGAAGGGATTCACCCCTCCACTTT
>TRBD2|NA|TRBJ2-2|TRBV27
CASSLGLAGGANTGELFF
TGTGCCAGCAGTTTGGGTCTAGCGGGGGGCGCGAACACCGGGGAGCTGTTTTTT
>NA|NA|TRBJ1-1|TRBV29-1
CSVASREGTEAFF
TGCAGCGTTGCTTCCAGGGAGGGTACTGAAGCTTTCTTT
>NA|once|TRBJ1-2|TRBV29-1
CSVESLGVGPNYGYTF
TGCAGCGTTGAATCTCTAGGTGTCGGACCTAACTATGGCTACACCTTC
>TRBD1|NA|TRBJ1-1|TRBV4-3
CASSLSRGQGTTEAFF
TGCGCCAGCAGCCTATCGAGAGGACAGGGGACGACTGAAGCTTTCTTT
>NA|few|TRBJ1-1|TRBV27
CASSAPGGTEAFF
TGTGCCAGCAGTGCCCCGGGGGGCACTGAAGCTTTCTTT
>TRBD2|NA|TRBJ2-7|TRBV29-1
CSVSGLAGGGSSYEQYF
TGCAGCGTCTCAGGGCTAGCGGGGGGAGGTAGCTCCTACGAGCAGTACTTC
>NA|NA|TRBJ1-4|TRBV5-1
CASSPGRVDEKLFF
TGCGCCAGCAGCCCGGGCAGGGTGGACGAAAAACTGTTTTTT
>NA|few|TRBJ2-1|TRBV29-1
CSSLRGAINEQFF
TGCAGCTCTCTACGGGGGGCCATCAATGAGCAGTTCTTC
>NA|NA|TRBJ2-3|TRBV7-2
CASGERTDTQYF
TGTGCCAGCGGGGAACGCACAGATACGCAGTATTTT
>NA|few|TRBJ2-5|TRBV18
CASSPLPEGTQYF
TGTGCCAGCTCACCCCTACCGGAGGGGACCCAGTACTTC
>NA|NA|TRBJ1-1|TRBV29-1
CSVVGQGTEAFF
TGCAGCGTTGTTGGTCAGGGTACCGAAGCTTTCTTT
>NA|once|TRBJ2-2|TRBV6-5
CASRNSNTGELFF
TGTGCCAGCAGAAATAGCAACACCGGGGAGCTGTTTTTT
>NA|NA|TRBJ1-3|TRBV9
CASSAAGQSAGNTIYF
TGTGCCAGCAGCGCAGCAGGACAGTCCGCTGGAAACACCATATATTTT
>NA|NA|TRBJ2-3|TRBV7-2
CASSLEERDTQYF
TGTGCCAGCAGCTTGGAAGAAAGAGATACGCAGTATTTT